Presented here are 20 T cell receptor beta chains from one specimen sequenced in a study of cytomegalovirus exposure and HLA in healthy donors. This table comes from immunoSEQ multiplex PCR, and its TCRdb copy is limited to in-frame clones, with some not included. Among some 170,000 clones, about nine tenths were seen once, and the ten largest hold over 4%. Sequencing was performed on PBMCs. Receptors were obtained from a young man in good health and CMV-seropositive.

The CDR3 bases are TGTGCCAGCAGCTTAGTAGGGGGCAATGAGCAGTTCTTC. It encodes CASSLVGGNEQFF. V is TRBV5-4 and J is TRBJ2-1; D perhaps matches TRBD1 (6 bases). Between the trimmed V and J ends, which lost 2 bases and 6 bases, there was a span of 9 bases. The CDR3 runs to 13 residues. CDR1 is SGHNT and CDR2 is YYREEE in the germline V gene (reference sequence).

This clone has only one observation. The V and J genes are TRBV5-1 and TRBJ2-1; 7 positions match TRBD2. Germline V CDR1 and CDR2: SGHRS, YFSETQ. The J segment lost 6 bases and the V segment lost 10 bases, leaving 7 bases of the junction unmatched. The CDR3 is 12 residues long. The CDR3: CARGLLGNEQFF. DNA for the CDR3: TGCGCCCGGGGACTACTCGGCAATGAGCAGTTCTTC.

The chain has TRBV20-1 and TRBJ2-1; no clear D. Germline V gene sequence: CDR1 DFQATT, CDR2 SNEGSKA (reference sequence). This CDR3 is built from 11 residues. V lost 3 bases, J lost 10 bases, and 10 bases lay in between. The CDR3 DNA reads TGCAGTGCTAGTCTTAGCCTAGAGCAGTTCTTC. Its translation: CSASLSLEQFF.

The chain links TRBV5-3 to TRBJ1-5, with TRBD1 as a possible D gene (5 bases). TRBV5-3 is recorded as an ORF, its role being uncertain. V dropped 1 base and J dropped 7 bases, with 15 bases sitting between them. CDR3 length: 15 amino acids. CDR3 in amino acids: CARSLNVQGRQPQHF. The CDR3 coding sequence is TGTGCCAGAAGCTTGAACGTTCAGGGTAGGCAGCCCCAGCATTTT.

The chain joins TRBV6-6 to TRBJ2-1; D might be TRBD1 (6 bases). This CDR3 is built from 15 residues. CDR1 MNHNY and CDR2 SVGAGI come from the germline V gene (reference sequence). With 2 bases removed from V and 3 bases from J, the gap between germline ends came to 11 bases. The chain's CDR3 is CASSYTGHRYNEQFF. The DNA of the CDR3 is TGTGCCAGCAGTTACACGGGACACCGCTACAATGAGCAGTTCTTC.

The chain couples TRBV30 to TRBJ2-7, with TRBD1 identical over 8 bases. CDR3 length equals 12 residues. Germline assignment: CDR1 GTSNPN and CDR2 SVGIG (reference sequence). V trimming: 2 bases; J trimming: 7 bases; junction bases outside the gene matches: 4. CDR3 DNA sequence: TGTGCCTGGAGTTGGGACAGGAGGGAGCAGTACTTC. Translating it yields CAWSWDRREQYF.

J is TRBJ2-1 and V is TRBV10-3; 8 nucleotides line up with TRBD2. The CDR3 consists of 17 residues. The V gene end was trimmed by 1 base and the J gene end by 0 bases; junction bases not matched to a gene: 5. CDR1 and CDR2 (germline): ENHRY, SYGVKD. CDR3 loop: CAISEYREGPSYNEQFF. CDR3 in DNA: TGTGCCATCAGTGAGTATCGGGAGGGCCCCTCCTACAATGAGCAGTTCTTC.

This rearrangement joins TRBV28 to TRBJ2-7; 10 bases map to TRBD1. J gave up 5 bases and V 4 bases, and 8 bases lay outside the gene matches. From germline, CDR1 is MDHEN and CDR2 SYDVKM. The CDR3 is 15 amino acids. Here the CDR3 reads CASSSTGQGLHEQYF. DNA of the CDR3: TGTGCCAGCAGTTCCACGGGACAGGGGCTCCACGAGCAGTACTTC.

This clone occurred a few times. The CDR3: CASSSDRDGYTF. As DNA, the CDR3 is TGCGCCAGCAGCTCGGACAGGGACGGCTACACCTTC. The chain couples TRBV5-1 to TRBJ1-2; 8 positions match TRBD1. The ends lost 3 bases at V and 8 bases at J; junction bases unmatched: 3. CDR1 SGHRS and CDR2 YFSETQ come from the germline V gene. The CDR3 covers 12 residues.

The chain is built from TRBV7-9 and TRBJ2-2; 9 bases match TRBD1. The germline V gene has CDR1 SEHNR and CDR2 FQNEAQ (reference sequence). Unmatched junction bases numbered 8, after V lost 5 bases and J lost 1 base. This CDR3 has 17 amino acids. This CDR3 reads CASSHNPGQGNTGELFF. In DNA, the CDR3 is TGTGCCAGCAGCCATAACCCGGGACAGGGGAACACCGGGGAGCTGTTTTTT.

This chain connects TRBV28 to TRBJ2-2; 7 nucleotides agree with TRBD1. Germline CDR1 and CDR2: MDHEN and SYDVKM. The junction had 9 bases not matched to a gene; V was cut back by 9 bases and J by 5 bases. The CDR3 has 14 amino acids. CDR3 sequence: CASLDRLRTGELFF. Written as DNA, the CDR3 is TGTGCCAGTCTGGACAGGTTGCGGACCGGGGAGCTGTTTTTT.

This clone has only one observation. A read error may account for a junction end that differs from germline. The chain recombines TRBV7-7 with TRBJ1-3; the D is unclear. The CDR3 is 14 residues long. From germline, CDR1 is SSHAT and CDR2 FNYEAQ (reference sequence). The CDR3 DNA sequence: TGTGCTAGCAGCCCCACAGAATATGGAAACACCATATATTTT. Residues: CASSPTEYGNTIYF. Full variable domain (missing parts from reference TRBV7-7 and TRBJ1-3): GAGVSQSPRYKVTKRGQDVTLRCDPISSHATLYWYQQALGQGPEFLTYFNYEAQPDKSGLPSDRFSAERPEGSISTLTIQRTEQRDSAMYRCASSPTEYGNTIYFGEGSWLTVV.

The chain has TRBV18 and TRBJ1-1, with D possibly being TRBD1 (5 bases). This CDR3 spans 15 amino acids. Germline V gene lookup returns CDR1 KGHSH and CDR2 LQKENI. V lost 3 bases to trimming and J lost 7 bases, with 18 bases between them. As DNA, the CDR3 is TGTGCCAGCTCACCCCCAAATGGGGGAGGCGGTGAAGCTTTCTTT. Translating gives CASSPPNGGGGEAFF. The whole variable domain, filled in from reference TRBV18 and TRBJ1-1, reads NAGVMQNPRHLVRRRGQEARLRCSPMKGHSHVYWYRQLPEEGLKFMVYLQKENIIDESGMPKERFSAEFPKEGPSILRIQQVVRGDSAAYFCASSPPNGGGGEAFFGQGTRLTVV.

V gene TRBV5-1 combines with J gene TRBJ2-1; TRBD2 aligns across 12 bases. The CDR3 has 16 amino acids. Germline V CDR1 and CDR2: SGHRS, YFSETQ. V shed 4 bases and J 6 bases; nucleotides not matched to a gene: 8. The CDR3 coding sequence is TGCGCCAGCAGCCCCACCGGGACTAGCGGGTTCAATGAGCAGTTCTTC. As protein: CASSPTGTSGFNEQFF.

This clone was seen only once. The chain recombines TRBV7-6 with TRBJ2-1; TRBD1 might be the D (5 bases). Trimming left V 2 bases short and J 4 bases short, with 12 bases between. The germline V gene has CDR1 SGHVS and CDR2 FNYEAQ. CDR3 length: 15 residues. The CDR3 reads CASSLRVDSYNEQFF. For the CDR3, the DNA is TGTGCCAGCAGCTTACGGGTTGACAGTTACAATGAGCAGTTCTTC.

J is TRBJ2-3 and V is TRBV5-1; the D gene is possibly TRBD1 (5 bases). The V end lost 1 base, the J end lost 1 base, and 13 bases lay between the germline ends. The CDR3 has 16 residues. Germline values: CDR1 SGHRS, CDR2 YFSETQ. The CDR3 DNA follows: TGCGCCAGCAGCTTGCCGCAGGGCCAACGCACAGATACGCAGTATTTT. This sequence encodes CASSLPQGQRTDTQYF.

The chain recombines TRBV5-6 with TRBJ2-3; possible D gene TRBD2, 5 bases. Germline lookup yields CDR1 SGHDT and CDR2 YYEEEE. V was pared by 1 base and J by 0 bases, with 12 bases between. This CDR3 has 16 residues. CDR3 sequence reads: CASSLFSGASTDTQYF. The DNA of the CDR3 is TGTGCCAGCAGCTTGTTCAGCGGAGCTAGCACAGATACGCAGTATTTT.

J is TRBJ2-3 and V is TRBV7-3, with TRBD2 as a possible D gene (6 bases). This CDR3 contains 15 residues. Per germline, CDR1 SGHTA and CDR2 FQGTGA. V lost 1 base, J lost 8 bases, and 16 bases lay in between. This CDR3 reads CASSLSTREYGTQYF. The CDR3 DNA follows: TGTGCCAGCAGCTTAAGTACCCGGGAGTATGGTACGCAGTATTTT.

The V gene is TRBV6-1, the J gene TRBJ2-7; TRBD2 matches at 14 bases. Germline CDR1 and CDR2: MNHNS and SASEGT. There are 15 residues in the CDR3. Germline trimming cut 6 bases from V and 3 bases from J; bases unmatched to any gene: 4. For the CDR3, the DNA is TGTGCCAGCAGCGAGGGACTAGCGGGAGTCTACGAGCAGTACTTC. Its translation is CASSEGLAGVYEQYF.

The CDR3 region is CASSYGLAGGTGELFF. The CDR3 bases are TGTGCCAGCAGCTATGGACTAGCGGGAGGGACCGGGGAGCTGTTTTTT. This sequence joins TRBV5-4 and TRBJ2-2; 15 bases are shared with TRBD2. The CDR3 is 16 amino acids. V shed 3 bases, J shed 5 bases, and the junction held 2 bases outside the gene matches. Germline loops: CDR1 SGHNT, CDR2 YYREEE (reference sequence).